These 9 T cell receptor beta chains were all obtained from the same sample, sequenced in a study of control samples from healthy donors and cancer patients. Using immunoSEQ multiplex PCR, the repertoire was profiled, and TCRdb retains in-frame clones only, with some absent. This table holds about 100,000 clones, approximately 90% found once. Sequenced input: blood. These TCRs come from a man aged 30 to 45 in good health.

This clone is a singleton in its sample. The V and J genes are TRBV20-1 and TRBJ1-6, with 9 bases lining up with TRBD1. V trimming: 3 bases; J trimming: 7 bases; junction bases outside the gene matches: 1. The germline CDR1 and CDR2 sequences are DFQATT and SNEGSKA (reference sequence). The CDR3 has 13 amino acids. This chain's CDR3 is CSASGQGNSPLHF. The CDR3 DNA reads TGCAGTGCTAGTGGACAGGGGAATTCACCCCTCCACTTT.

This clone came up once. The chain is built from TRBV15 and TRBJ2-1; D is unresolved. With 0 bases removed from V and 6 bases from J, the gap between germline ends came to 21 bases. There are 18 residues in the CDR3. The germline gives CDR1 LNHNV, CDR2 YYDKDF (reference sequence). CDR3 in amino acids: CATSRDKAAAFLSNEQFF. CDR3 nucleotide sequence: TGTGCCACCAGCAGAGATAAGGCAGCAGCCTTTTTGTCCAATGAGCAGTTCTTC.

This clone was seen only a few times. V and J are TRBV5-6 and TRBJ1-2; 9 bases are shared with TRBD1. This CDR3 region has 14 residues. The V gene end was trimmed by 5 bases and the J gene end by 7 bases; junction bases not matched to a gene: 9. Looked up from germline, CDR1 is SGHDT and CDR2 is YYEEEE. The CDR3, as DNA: TGTGCCAGCAGTTTTACAGGGGGCGCCCGTGGCTACACCTTC. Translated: CASSFTGGARGYTF.

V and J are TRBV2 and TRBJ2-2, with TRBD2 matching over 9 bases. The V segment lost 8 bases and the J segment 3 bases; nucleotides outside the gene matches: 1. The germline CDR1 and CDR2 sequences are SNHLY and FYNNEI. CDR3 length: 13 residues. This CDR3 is CASRTSDTGELFF. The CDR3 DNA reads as TGTGCCAGCCGGACTAGCGACACCGGGGAGCTGTTTTTT.

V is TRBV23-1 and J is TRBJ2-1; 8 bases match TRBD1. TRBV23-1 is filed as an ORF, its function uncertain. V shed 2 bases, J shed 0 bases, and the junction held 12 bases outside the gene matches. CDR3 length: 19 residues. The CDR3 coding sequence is TGCGCCAGCAGTCAACCCCGGGACAGGCAATTTAGCTCCTACAATGAGCAGTTCTTC. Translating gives CASSQPRDRQFSSYNEQFF.

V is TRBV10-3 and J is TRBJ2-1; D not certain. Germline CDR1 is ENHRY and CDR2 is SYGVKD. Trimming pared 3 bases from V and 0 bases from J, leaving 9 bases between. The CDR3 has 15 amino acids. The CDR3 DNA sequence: TGTGCCATCAGTGATATAGCCCGCTCCTACAATGAGCAGTTCTTC. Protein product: CAISDIARSYNEQFF.

Here the CDR3 reads CASSLTGFTSGELFF. The CDR3 DNA is TGCGCCAGCAGCCTGACAGGGTTTACCAGCGGGGAGCTGTTTTTT. The V gene is TRBV5-1, the J gene TRBJ2-2; the match to TRBD1 covers 7 bases. CDR3 length: 15 residues. The germline V gene encodes CDR1 SGHRS and CDR2 YFSETQ. With V trimmed by 4 bases and J by 7 bases, 10 bases remained unmatched.

In nucleotides, the CDR3 is TGTGCCAGTAGTATAATGGGGAAGCGGGGGGTACAAGAGACCCAGTACTTC. Amino acids: CASSIMGKRGVQETQYF. The V call is TRBV19, the J call TRBJ2-5, with TRBD2 matching 9 bases. The V gene's germline CDR1 is LNHDA and CDR2 SQIVND (reference sequence). There are 17 residues in the CDR3. The V segment lost 2 bases and the J segment 2 bases; nucleotides outside the gene matches: 9.

The CDR3 loop reads CASTKTAAVYNEQFF. In DNA form, the CDR3 reads TGTGCCAGCACAAAGACAGCCGCCGTCTACAATGAGCAGTTCTTC. The gene calls are TRBV5-4 and TRBJ2-1; a weak D match, TRBD1 (5 bases). Germline V gene sequence: CDR1 SGHNT, CDR2 YYREEE (reference sequence). CDR3 length equals 15 residues. The germline V and J ends were trimmed by 6 bases and 3 bases, with 16 bases remaining between them.